The 21 T cell receptor beta chains given below trace back to one sample, sequenced in a study of cytomegalovirus exposure and HLA in healthy donors. It was with 60 Vbeta and 13 Jbeta primers that the PCR ran. Here immunoSEQ multiplex PCR was the method, and the copy in TCRdb shows in-frame clones only, minus some. Altogether some 56,000 clones are present, approximately 52% being singletons, with the ten largest covering 12%. Material: PBMCs. The receptors stem from a human donor in good health.

The chain uses TRBV11-2 and TRBJ2-3, with D possibly being TRBD2 (6 bases). Germline CDR1 SGHAT, CDR2 FQNNGV. This CDR3 has 14 residues. V lost 0 bases and J 4 bases, leaving 8 bases between the germline ends. The CDR3 protein is CASSLEWGADTQYF. The DNA for the CDR3 is TGTGCCAGCAGCTTAGAATGGGGGGCAGATACGCAGTATTTT.

The J gene is TRBJ2-3, the V gene TRBV6-5; 7 positions agree with TRBD2. This CDR3 has 12 residues. Trimming at V came to 8 bases and at J to 3 bases, leaving 2 bases not matched to a gene. Looked up from germline, CDR1 is MNHEY and CDR2 is SVGAGI. CDR3 bases: TGTGCCAGCCGCGGGAGTACAGATACGCAGTATTTT. Its translation is CASRGSTDTQYF.

The genes are TRBV7-2 and TRBJ1-5; a possible D gene is TRBD1 (5 bases). V was pared by 5 bases and J by 7 bases, with 24 bases between. The CDR3 is 17 residues long. Germline values: CDR1 SGHTA, CDR2 FQGNSA. The CDR3 coding sequence is TGTGCCAGCAGCCCCCCGGGAGCCAGGGTCCGAAAACAGCCCCAGCATTTT. Its protein is CASSPPGARVRKQPQHF.

As DNA, the CDR3 is TGCGCCAGCAGCTTGGCGGCGGGGGGGCTCGTCACCGGGGAGCTGTTTTTT. Amino acid sequence: CASSLAAGGLVTGELFF. The chain links TRBV5-1 to TRBJ2-2; TRBD2 aligns across 9 bases. The germline V gene encodes CDR1 SGHRS and CDR2 YFSETQ. V trimming: 0 bases; J trimming: 4 bases; junction bases outside the gene matches: 7. This CDR3 contains 17 residues.

The rearrangement uses TRBV30 and TRBJ2-7; D might be TRBD2 (5 bases). In germline, CDR1 is GTSNPN, CDR2 SVGIG (reference sequence). The CDR3 sequence is 12 residues long. V was pared by 3 bases and J by 2 bases, with 8 bases between. DNA for the CDR3: TGTGCCTGGAGGGGAGACACCTACGAGCAGTACTTC. Amino acids: CAWRGDTYEQYF.

The rearrangement links TRBV25-1 to TRBJ2-2; perhaps TRBD2 as D (6 bases). The CDR3 sequence is 14 residues long. Germline values: CDR1 MGHDK, CDR2 SYGVNS. V was shortened by 6 bases and J by 5 bases, with 13 bases between the two germline ends. This CDR3 is CASRDYLGTGELFF. The CDR3 region has the DNA TGTGCCAGCAGGGACTACCTGGGGACCGGGGAGCTGTTTTTT.

The chain carries TRBV5-1 and TRBJ1-2, with TRBD1 matching 11 bases. V trimming: 2 bases; J trimming: 2 bases; junction bases outside the gene matches: 5. Looked up from germline, CDR1 is SGHRS and CDR2 is YFSETQ. This CDR3 has 16 amino acids. Written as DNA, the CDR3 is TGCGCCAGCAGCTTCGGGACAGGGGGGTCCAACTATGGCTACACCTTC. This sequence encodes CASSFGTGGSNYGYTF.

CDR3 amino acids: CASSIARGLNYGYTF. The CDR3 DNA is TGTGCCAGTAGTATAGCAAGGGGGCTCAACTATGGCTACACCTTC. This rearrangement joins TRBV19 to TRBJ1-2; 7 bases map to TRBD1. This CDR3 comprises 15 residues. V was pared by 1 base and J by 2 bases, with 4 bases of the junction left unmatched. Germline loops: CDR1 LNHDA, CDR2 SQIVND (reference sequence).

This chain connects TRBV12-5 to TRBJ2-2; 7 bases align to TRBD2. The CDR3 is made up of 16 amino acids. Trimming cost V 1 base and J 3 bases; bases outside gene matches: 5. CDR1 and CDR2 from the germline V gene are LGHNT and FRNRAP. CDR3 loop: CASGLAGGDYTGELFF. In DNA form, the CDR3 reads TGTGCTAGTGGTTTGGCGGGGGGTGATTACACCGGGGAGCTGTTTTTT. The full variable domain, in which reference TRBV12-5 and TRBJ2-2 provide the parts outside the CDR3, is DARVTQTPRHKVTEMGQEVTMRCQPILGHNTVFWYRQTMMQGLELLAYFRNRAPLDDSGMPKDRFSAEMPDATLATLKIQPSEPRDSAVYFCASGLAGGDYTGELFFGEGSRLTVL.

The chain has TRBV10-2 and TRBJ2-2; 7 nucleotides match TRBD2. The length of the CDR3 is 14 residues. The V segment lost 1 base and the J segment 5 bases; nucleotides outside the gene matches: 1. Germline V gene data show CDR1 as WSHSY and CDR2 as SAAADI. The CDR3 sequence: CASSEFGGTGELFF. The CDR3 DNA sequence: TGCGCCAGCAGTGAGTTCGGGGGGACCGGGGAGCTGTTTTTT.

V is TRBV27 and J is TRBJ1-2; TRBD1 matches at 9 bases. CDR1 MNHEY and CDR2 SMNVEV come from the germline V gene (reference sequence). The J segment lost 4 bases and the V segment lost 3 bases, leaving 6 bases of the junction unmatched. The CDR3 spans 15 residues. For the CDR3, the DNA is TGTGCCAGCAGTTTCGACAGGGGGTCGGCCTATGGCTACACCTTC. Residues: CASSFDRGSAYGYTF.

This clone is a singleton in its sample. The chain carries TRBV30 and TRBJ2-3; TRBD1 matches at 10 bases. J lost 6 bases, V lost 5 bases, and 8 bases had no gene match. CDR1 is GTSNPN, CDR2 SVGIG, per germline (reference sequence). This CDR3 is 14 amino acids long. This CDR3 reads CAWARDRGRDTQYF. In DNA form, the CDR3 reads TGTGCCTGGGCTAGGGACAGGGGACGCGATACGCAGTATTTT. The entire variable domain, with the rest obtained from reference TRBV30 and TRBJ2-3, is as follows: SQTIHQWPATLVQPVGSPLSLECTVEGTSNPNLYWYRQAAGRGLQLLFYSVGIGQISSEVPQNLSASRPQDRQFILSSKKLLLSDSGFYLCAWARDRGRDTQYFGPGTRLTVL.

Remarks on this clone: Other DNA sequences within the sample encode an identical CDR3. The chain combines TRBV9 with TRBJ2-1; D is unresolved. This CDR3 is built from 15 residues. V was pared by 0 bases and J by 0 bases, with 7 bases between. Germline V CDR1 and CDR2: SGDLS, YYNGEE. The DNA for the CDR3 is TGTGCCAGCAGCGTAGGACTGGCCTCCTACAATGAGCAGTTCTTC. As protein: CASSVGLASYNEQFF.

This clone was counted between two and nine times. The V call is TRBV2, the J call TRBJ1-2; 7 bases map to TRBD1. The CDR3 is 15 amino acids. V gave up 4 bases and J gave up 2 bases; unmatched junction bases: 7. Per germline, CDR1 SNHLY and CDR2 FYNNEI. Written as DNA, the CDR3 is TGTGCCAGCAGTGCCTGGGGACAGATCAACTATGGCTACACCTTC. As protein: CASSAWGQINYGYTF. Using reference TRBV2 and TRBJ1-2 for the parts outside the CDR3, the full variable domain is EPEVTQTPSHQVTQMGQEVILRCVPISNHLYFYWYRQILGQKVEFLVSFYNNEISEKSEIFDDQFSVERPDGSNFTLKIRSTKLEDSAMYFCASSAWGQINYGYTFGSGTRLTVV.

The chain couples TRBV2 to TRBJ1-6, with TRBD1 as a possible D gene (6 bases). This CDR3 comprises 15 residues. V was clipped by 6 bases and J by 13 bases, with 22 bases between them. The V gene's germline CDR1 is SNHLY and CDR2 FYNNEI. The CDR3 region has the DNA TGTGCCAGCAGGACCGGGACACTTGGTGTTTCGCCCCTCCACTTT. It translates to CASRTGTLGVSPLHF.

Worth noting for this clone: One junction end does not reproduce the germline sequence, and a read error may be involved. This rearrangement joins TRBV30 to TRBJ1-4; 7 positions match TRBD1. CDR1 is GTSNPN, CDR2 SVGIG, per germline (reference sequence). The CDR3 consists of 15 residues. CDR3 sequence reads: CARSPLAGGSEKLFF. In DNA form, the CDR3 reads TGTGCCCGGAGTCCCCTGGCAGGGGGAAGTGAAAAACTGTTTTTT. Supplemented by reference TRBV30 and TRBJ1-4, the full variable domain reads SQTIHQWPATLVQPVGSPLSLECTVEGTSNPNLYWYRQAAGRGLQLLFYSVGIGQISSEVPQNLSASRPQDRQFILSSKKLLLSDSGFYLCARSPLAGGSEKLFFGSGTQLSVL.

By sample fraction, this clone is medium-sized. The chain links TRBV4-2 to TRBJ2-6; TRBD2 is a possible D gene (7 bases). CDR3 length: 14 amino acids. Germline V lookup: CDR1 LGHNA, CDR2 YNFKEQ. Trimming shortened V by 8 bases and J by 3 bases, and 11 bases separated the two germline ends. DNA for the CDR3: TGTGCCAGCGGGGGGGCGTTTGGGGCCAACGTCCTGACTTTC. The encoded protein is CASGGAFGANVLTF.

The V call is TRBV29-1, the J call TRBJ1-1, with D possibly TRBD1 on 5 matching bases. The CDR3 length is 15 residues. Per the germline V gene, CDR1 is SQVTM and CDR2 is ANQGSEA. Deletions cut 6 bases from V and 0 bases from J, with 17 bases between. CDR3 sequence: CSVPRGVDMNTEAFF. As DNA, the CDR3 is TGCAGCGTCCCTCGGGGGGTCGACATGAACACTGAAGCTTTCTTT.

V gene TRBV5-5 combines with J gene TRBJ1-2; 8 bases fit TRBD1. The CDR3 is 14 residues long. CDR1 and CDR2 (germline): SGHKS, YYEKEE (reference sequence). V lost 5 bases to trimming and J lost 4 bases; unmatched junction nucleotides: 7. The CDR3 is CASRSGTGTYGYTF. CDR3 DNA sequence: TGTGCCAGCAGGTCCGGGACAGGCACCTATGGCTACACCTTC.

The chain uses TRBV5-1 and TRBJ2-5; 9 positions agree with TRBD1. CDR3 size: 14 residues. From germline, CDR1 is SGHRS and CDR2 YFSETQ. The trim removed 3 bases at V and 5 bases at J, leaving 5 bases unmatched. CDR3: CASSSGTGRETQYF. The CDR3 coding sequence is TGCGCCAGCAGCTCGGGGACAGGGAGGGAGACCCAGTACTTC.

This clone was recorded a few times. This chain links TRBV2 with TRBJ1-1; D call uncertain. The CDR3 runs to 13 residues. Germline V gene sequence: CDR1 SNHLY, CDR2 FYNNEI. Between the trimmed V and J ends, which lost 7 bases and 4 bases, there was a span of 13 bases. The CDR3 DNA is TGTGCCAGCACATCGGGAGCTTCCACTGAAGCTTTCTTT. Its protein product is CASTSGASTEAFF. The whole variable domain, remainder taken from reference TRBV2 and TRBJ1-1, is EPEVTQTPSHQVTQMGQEVILRCVPISNHLYFYWYRQILGQKVEFLVSFYNNEISEKSEIFDDQFSVERPDGSNFTLKIRSTKLEDSAMYFCASTSGASTEAFFGQGTRLTVV.